This T cell receptor beta chain is from a study of T cell repertoires and HLA-DP antigens. Study-wide background: Average DNA input: approximately 220 ng for CD137+CD4+ sorts, approximately 1,200 ng pre-culture.

A remark on this clone: Its antigen remains unidentified.

Trimming shortened V by 3 bases and J by 5 bases, and 9 bases separated the two germline ends. Germline V gene lookup returns CDR1 SGHRS and CDR2 YFSETQ. This CDR3 comprises 14 residues. Produced via immunoSEQ multiplex PCR; TCRdb's table is partial and in-frame only. The sample carries some 110,000 clones, almost 95% recorded once. Sequenced input: CD4+ T cells from PBMCs. The receptor's source is a woman aged 18-35 years in good health and CMV-seronegative. V and J are TRBV5-1 and TRBJ1-6, with D unclear. CDR3 coding DNA: TGCGCCAGCAGCTCAGTCGCAAATAATTCACCCCTCCACTTT. This gives the protein CASSSVANNSPLHF.